The source of this TCR beta chain is a study of pediatric ulcerative colitis. Findings of the study overall: Substantially fewer templates came from two patients' blood samples.

The assay was run at survey level. Assay: immunoSEQ multiplex PCR; the TCRdb copy retains only in-frame clones and omits some. The table includes 30,000 to 40,000 clones, around 80% detected once. Trimming removed 2 bases from V and 3 bases from J, with 10 bases in between. The germline V gene has CDR1 SGHVS and CDR2 FNYEAQ. The CDR3 runs 14 residues. Of note for this clone: Antigen: not known.

During colonoscopy, one to two rectal pinch biopsies were collected. The diagnostic colonoscopy in ulcerative colitis patients preceded any immunosuppressive treatment. The chain joins TRBV7-6 to TRBJ1-1; no clear D. This TCR came from a boy younger than 18 with mild ulcerative colitis. Input material: gut tissue. CDR3 DNA: TGTGCCAGCAGCTTATCAGGTGTCGACACTGAAGCTTTCTTT. Its translation is CASSLSGVDTEAFF.